This T cell receptor (beta chain) was sequenced for a study of blood T cell repertoires in COVID-19. Per germline, CDR1 MNHNS and CDR2 SASEGT. The CDR3 runs 15 residues. Trimming took 3 bases from V and 0 from J, leaving 12 bases between them. Under the authors' procedure: Amplification from reference gene primers served as the basis for estimated nucleated cell counts. Only in-frame clones appear in the TCRdb table, and some are missing; sequencing was by immunoSEQ multiplex PCR. V and J calls and clone size come straight from that table; D and trimming were deduced from the DNA. Of about 210,000 clones in the sample, roughly 78% were seen once.

Material for sequencing was peripheral blood. The source is a woman between 40 and 55 years old with acute or convalescent COVID-19. The chain links TRBV6-1 to TRBJ2-7; D gene ambiguous. The CDR3 protein is CASSDITTISYEQYF. The DNA for the CDR3 is TGTGCCAGCAGTGATATCACTACTATCTCCTACGAGCAGTACTTC.